This passage covers 16 T cell receptor beta chains from one sample sequenced in a study of shared clonotypes between healthy human individuals. CD45RO-negative, CCR7-selected cells formed the naive CD8 fraction, which excluded terminally differentiated effector memory CD45RA+ cells. Data came from immunoSEQ multiplex PCR; TCRdb stores just in-frame clones and leaves some out. The table has a few million clones, about 93% seen once. The material sequenced was naive CD8+ T cells from PBMCs. All receptors come from a man between 18 and 35 years old in good health. Some clones in this sample may be carry-over from other donors' samples.

The chain joins TRBV28 to TRBJ2-5, with TRBD1 matching over 8 bases. The CDR3 runs to 17 residues. J was trimmed by 5 bases and V by 5 bases; bases with no gene match: 16. Germline V gene lookup returns CDR1 MDHEN and CDR2 SYDVKM. CDR3 DNA: TGTGCCAGCAGTACCGACCACCGACAGGGGTTGGAGGAGACCCAGTACTTC. Protein: CASSTDHRQGLEETQYF.

The chain employs TRBV29-1 and TRBJ2-7; maybe TRBD1 (5 bases). This CDR3 has 11 residues. Per the germline V gene, CDR1 is SQVTM and CDR2 is ANQGSEA. The V end was cut by 5 bases, the J end by 5 bases, with 10 bases between. The CDR3 is CSVQTGDEQYF. The CDR3 bases are TGCAGCGTTCAAACAGGAGACGAGCAGTACTTC.

J is TRBJ2-7 and V is TRBV13, with 13 bases identical to TRBD2. V dropped 4 bases and J dropped 3; count of bases not matched to a gene: 12. This CDR3 comprises 18 residues. Germline-derived CDR1 and CDR2 are PRHDT and FYEKMQ (reference sequence). CDR3 residues: CASSSPAHGLAGVYEQYF. The CDR3 DNA reads as TGTGCCAGCAGCTCACCGGCCCACGGACTAGCGGGAGTCTACGAGCAGTACTTC.

The gene calls are TRBV11-2 and TRBJ2-7; D not certain. The V gene lost 5 bases and the J gene lost 1 base, with 12 bases spanning the gap. Looked up from germline, CDR1 is SGHAT and CDR2 is FQNNGV. The CDR3 contains 14 residues. The chain's CDR3 is CASSNRQVSYEQYF. CDR3 nucleotides: TGTGCCAGCAGCAATCGGCAGGTTTCCTACGAGCAGTACTTC.

V usage is TRBV6-1 and J usage is TRBJ2-2; perhaps TRBD2 as D (5 bases). Trimming took 3 bases from V and 3 from J, leaving 11 bases between them. Looked up from germline, CDR1 is MNHNS and CDR2 is SASEGT. The CDR3 spans 15 residues. CDR3 protein: CASSELTGYTGELFF. CDR3 DNA sequence: TGTGCCAGCAGTGAGTTGACGGGGTACACCGGGGAGCTGTTTTTT.

About this clone: At the DNA level, this CDR3 is encoded by other sequences in the same sample as well. The chain links TRBV7-9 to TRBJ2-1; possibly TRBD1 or TRBD2 for D (5 bases each). Trimming left V 5 bases short and J 7 bases short, with 9 bases between. The germline gives CDR1 SEHNR, CDR2 FQNEAQ (reference sequence). CDR3 length: 12 amino acids. CDR3 amino acids: CASSPGGNEQFF. The CDR3 DNA reads TGTGCCAGCAGCCCTGGGGGTAATGAGCAGTTCTTC.

The V gene is TRBV27, the J gene TRBJ2-7; the D is unclear. This CDR3 is built from 14 residues. V lost 2 bases and J 2 bases, leaving 10 bases between the germline ends. Germline-derived CDR1 and CDR2 are MNHEY and SMNVEV (reference sequence). The chain's CDR3 is CASSLRAGPYEQYF. Here the CDR3 DNA reads TGTGCCAGCAGTTTACGGGCAGGACCCTACGAGCAGTACTTC.

In DNA, the CDR3 is TGTGCCAGCAGTCCGGGGCTCGGGGACTACACAGATACGCAGTATTTT. It translates to CASSPGLGDYTDTQYF. V gene TRBV27 combines with J gene TRBJ2-3; 7 bases align to TRBD2. The ends lost 5 bases at V and 2 bases at J; junction bases unmatched: 10. The CDR3 length is 16 residues. Germline V gene lookup returns CDR1 MNHEY and CDR2 SMNVEV (reference sequence).

The CDR3 protein is CASSATLSVGYEQYF. The CDR3 DNA is TGTGCCAGCAGCGCGACTCTTAGCGTGGGCTACGAGCAGTACTTC. The gene calls are TRBV9 and TRBJ2-7; a weak D match, TRBD2 (5 bases). Germline lookup yields CDR1 SGDLS and CDR2 YYNGEE. The V and J ends lost 3 bases and 3 bases respectively, with 16 bases between them. The CDR3 has 15 residues.

The gene calls are TRBV5-5 and TRBJ1-5; D might be TRBD1 (6 bases). Trimming took 0 bases from V and 7 from J, leaving 14 bases between them. The CDR3 is 15 residues long. Germline loops: CDR1 SGHKS, CDR2 YYEKEE (reference sequence). The CDR3 loop reads CASSLDQGFRQPQHF. The CDR3 DNA reads as TGTGCCAGCAGCTTGGACCAGGGGTTTCGCCAGCCCCAGCATTTT.

The chain links TRBV6-5 to TRBJ2-2, with 8 bases aligning to TRBD2. The germline gives CDR1 MNHEY, CDR2 SVGAGI. V dropped 6 bases and J dropped 5; count of bases not matched to a gene: 8. CDR3 length: 15 residues. The CDR3 here is CASRRTSSLTGELFF. The DNA of the CDR3 is TGTGCCAGCAGAAGGACTAGCTCGTTGACCGGGGAGCTGTTTTTT.

This rearrangement joins TRBV29-1 to TRBJ2-7; no definite D call. Trimming took 6 bases from V and 3 from J, leaving 18 bases between them. From germline, CDR1 is SQVTM and CDR2 ANQGSEA. The CDR3 covers 14 residues. Here the CDR3 DNA reads TGCAGCGTAATTAACGACAACTTAGTCTACGAGCAGTACTTC. It is translated as CSVINDNLVYEQYF.

The rearrangement uses TRBV4-3 and TRBJ2-7, with D tentatively TRBD1 (6 bases). Trimming stripped 0 bases from V and 5 bases from J, with 14 bases between. The CDR3 has 15 amino acids. Germline V lookup: CDR1 LGHNA, CDR2 YSLEER. The CDR3 loop is CASSQDRQGTNEQYF. The CDR3 bases are TGCGCCAGCAGCCAAGATAGGCAGGGGACAAACGAGCAGTACTTC.

As for this clone: Other DNA sequences from this sample encode an identical CDR3 as well. The chain has TRBV9 and TRBJ2-3; 8 bases fit TRBD1. Germline trimming cut 3 bases from V and 5 bases from J; bases unmatched to any gene: 5. Germline V CDR1 and CDR2: SGDLS, YYNGEE. The CDR3 has 14 residues. CDR3 bases: TGTGCCAGCAGCGCGACAGGGGCGGGAGATACGCAGTATTTT. Protein sequence: CASSATGAGDTQYF.

This chain joins TRBV19 and TRBJ1-2, with D perhaps TRBD1 (5 bases). There are 14 residues in the CDR3. The germline V gene encodes CDR1 LNHDA and CDR2 SQIVND (reference sequence). V lost 5 bases and J lost 1, with 11 bases in between. The CDR3 here is CASSFRGLNYGYTF. The CDR3 DNA is TGTGCCAGTAGTTTCCGGGGCCTTAACTATGGCTACACCTTC.

The gene calls are TRBV28 and TRBJ1-5, with TRBD1 matching 8 bases. Germline-derived CDR1 and CDR2 are MDHEN and SYDVKM. V lost 8 bases to trimming and J lost 5 bases; unmatched junction nucleotides: 23. CDR3 length equals 19 residues. The CDR3 DNA reads as TGTGCCAGCGCCACCCGAGTCGTAAAGGACAGGGACTTCGATCAGCCCCAGCATTTT. Encoded protein: CASATRVVKDRDFDQPQHF.